Sequencing of this T cell receptor (beta chain) was carried out in a study of PD-1 blockade in classical Hodgkin lymphoma. Sequenced by immunoSEQ multiplex PCR; TCRdb stores in-frame clones only, minus some. The profile shows about 16,000 clones, almost 85% of them singletons. After removal of 8 bases from V and 0 bases from J, the junction contained 1 base not matched to a gene. The germline V gene encodes CDR1 WSHSY and CDR2 SAAADI. This CDR3 comprises 14 residues. Study-wide results and limits: Reasons behind the repertoire differences stay unclear, perhaps disease activity or earlier therapy. Before treatment, TCR diversity in newly diagnosed patients was reportedly lower than in healthy donors.

Comments on this clone: Its antigen is not identified.

Indicated time point: newly diagnosed, previously untreated cHL patient sample. As a comparison, the study used PBMCs from newly diagnosed, untreated classical Hodgkin lymphoma. Sequencing was done on a sample of peripheral blood mononuclear cells (PBMCs). This sequence was found in a human donor with classical Hodgkin lymphoma. The chain has TRBV10-2 and TRBJ2-3, with 11 bases fitting TRBD2. The DNA of the CDR3 is TGCGCCAGCGGGACTAGCGGTAGCACAGATACGCAGTATTTT. Translated, it gives CASGTSGSTDTQYF.